Each of the 5 T cell receptor beta chains below was sequenced from the same sample in a study of blood T cell repertoires in COVID-19. TCRdb's copy holds only in-frame clones and misses some; the assay was immunoSEQ multiplex PCR. The sample yields 100,000 or so clones, more than 75% seen once. The sample comprised peripheral blood. The receptors were gathered from a human donor in a cohort sampled during active COVID-19.

V and J are TRBV12-5 and TRBJ1-1; TRBD1 matches at 7 bases. The germline gives CDR1 LGHNT, CDR2 FRNRAP. This CDR3 is built from 15 residues. V was clipped by 3 bases and J by 5 bases; unmatched bases: 9. DNA for the CDR3: TGTGCTAGTGGTTTTTCTCGGGCAGGGGGGACTGAAGCTTTCTTT. It yields the protein CASGFSRAGGTEAFF.

This clone was picked up one time. The V and J genes are TRBV5-1 and TRBJ1-1, with 7 positions matching TRBD1. CDR1 and CDR2 from the germline V gene are SGHRS and YFSETQ. CDR3 size: 15 residues. J lost 1 base, V lost 4 bases, and 7 bases had no gene match. The DNA for the CDR3 is TGCGCCAGCAGCGTAACAGGGGATCGGAACACTGAAGCTTTCTTT. Translation gives CASSVTGDRNTEAFF.

The chain joins TRBV4-1 to TRBJ2-5, with 9 bases matching TRBD2. The germline gives CDR1 MGHRA, CDR2 YSYEKL. The CDR3 has 15 amino acids. V lost 5 bases and J lost 4; bases outside the gene matches: 8. DNA for the CDR3: TGCGCCAGCAGCTTCCGCGGGGGGGCCGCAGAGACCCAGTACTTC. It codes for CASSFRGGAAETQYF.

CDR3 DNA: TGTGCCAGCTCTCACGCCCAGGGCGCCTACAATGAGCAGTTCTTC. Protein product: CASSHAQGAYNEQFF. V gene TRBV18 combines with J gene TRBJ2-1; a possible D gene is TRBD1 (5 bases). Between the trimmed V and J ends, which lost 6 bases and 2 bases, there was a span of 14 bases. CDR1 and CDR2 from the germline V gene are KGHSH and LQKENI. The CDR3 has 15 amino acids.

The chain recombines TRBV7-2 with TRBJ1-1, with D perhaps matching TRBD1 (6 bases). Between the trimmed V and J ends, which lost 5 bases and 5 bases, there was a span of 15 bases. The CDR3 contains 14 residues. Germline CDR1 reads SGHTA; CDR2 reads FQGNSA. The CDR3 region has the DNA TGTGCCAGCAGCAAAAACAGGGAGAGGACTGAAGCTTTCTTT. Amino acid sequence: CASSKNRERTEAFF.